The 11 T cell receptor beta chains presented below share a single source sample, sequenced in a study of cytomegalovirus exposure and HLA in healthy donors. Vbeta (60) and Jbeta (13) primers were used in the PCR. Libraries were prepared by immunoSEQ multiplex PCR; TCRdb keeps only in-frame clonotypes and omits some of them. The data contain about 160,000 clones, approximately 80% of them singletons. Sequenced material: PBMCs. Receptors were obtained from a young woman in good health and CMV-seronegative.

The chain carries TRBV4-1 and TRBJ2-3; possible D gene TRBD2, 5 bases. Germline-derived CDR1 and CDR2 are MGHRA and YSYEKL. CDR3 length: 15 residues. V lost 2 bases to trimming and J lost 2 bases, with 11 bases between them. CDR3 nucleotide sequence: TGCGCCAGCAGCCAAACTAGTCAGCCCACAGATACGCAGTATTTT. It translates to CASSQTSQPTDTQYF.

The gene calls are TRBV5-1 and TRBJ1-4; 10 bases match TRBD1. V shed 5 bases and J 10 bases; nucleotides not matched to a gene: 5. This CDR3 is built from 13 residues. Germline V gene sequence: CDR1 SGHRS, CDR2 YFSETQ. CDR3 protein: CASRQRTGGKLFF. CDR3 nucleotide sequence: TGCGCCAGCAGACAGCGGACAGGGGGAAAACTGTTTTTT.

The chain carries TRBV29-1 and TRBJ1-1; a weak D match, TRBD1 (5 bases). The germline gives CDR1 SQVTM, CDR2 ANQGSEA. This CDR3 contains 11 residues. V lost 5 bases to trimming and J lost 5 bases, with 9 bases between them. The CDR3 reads CSVSRETEAFF. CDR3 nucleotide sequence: TGCAGCGTTTCCAGGGAAACTGAAGCTTTCTTT.

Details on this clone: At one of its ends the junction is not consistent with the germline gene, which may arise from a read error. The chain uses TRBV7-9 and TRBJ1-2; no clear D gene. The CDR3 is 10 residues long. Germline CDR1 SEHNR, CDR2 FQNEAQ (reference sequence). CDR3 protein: CSSSPDGYTF. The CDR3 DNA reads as TGTTCCAGCAGCCCCGATGGCTACACCTTC.

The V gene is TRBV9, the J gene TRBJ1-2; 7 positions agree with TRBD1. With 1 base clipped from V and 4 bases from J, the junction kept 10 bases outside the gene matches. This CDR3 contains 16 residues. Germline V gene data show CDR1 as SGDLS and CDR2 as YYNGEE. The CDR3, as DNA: TGTGCCAGCAGCGTAAGGAAGGGGGCGATTGTCTATGGCTACACCTTC. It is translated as CASSVRKGAIVYGYTF.

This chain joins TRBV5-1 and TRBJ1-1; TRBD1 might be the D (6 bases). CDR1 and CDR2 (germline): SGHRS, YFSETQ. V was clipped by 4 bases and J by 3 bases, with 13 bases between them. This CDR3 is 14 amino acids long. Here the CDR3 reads CASSPGQIHTEAFF. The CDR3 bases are TGCGCCAGCAGCCCGGGACAAATACACACTGAAGCTTTCTTT.

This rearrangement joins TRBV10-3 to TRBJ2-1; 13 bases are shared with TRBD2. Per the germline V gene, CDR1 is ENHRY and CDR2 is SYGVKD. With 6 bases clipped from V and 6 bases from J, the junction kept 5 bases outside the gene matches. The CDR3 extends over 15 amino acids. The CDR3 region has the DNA TGTGCCATCAGGAAGACTAGCGGGGGGAGCAATGAGCAGTTCTTC. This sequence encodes CAIRKTSGGSNEQFF.

The CDR3 region is CASSLVETGTEAFF. The DNA for the CDR3 is TGTGCCAGCAGCTTAGTGGAGACTGGTACTGAAGCTTTCTTT. The genes are TRBV7-8 and TRBJ1-1; no firm D call. CDR3 length equals 14 residues. Germline assignment: CDR1 SGHVS and CDR2 FQNEAQ. V shed 1 base and J shed 5 bases, with 11 bases lying between them.

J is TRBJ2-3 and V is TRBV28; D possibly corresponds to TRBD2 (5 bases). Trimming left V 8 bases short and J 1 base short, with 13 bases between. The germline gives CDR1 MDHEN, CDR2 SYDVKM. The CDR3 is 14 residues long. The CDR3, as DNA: TGTGCCAGCGTTTGGACTGAGGGCACAGATACGCAGTATTTT. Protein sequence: CASVWTEGTDTQYF.

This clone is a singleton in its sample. The CDR3 here is CASSIVETVNEKLFF. CDR3 sequence (DNA): TGTGCCAGCAGCATAGTGGAGACAGTTAATGAAAAACTGTTTTTT. The chain combines TRBV7-9 with TRBJ1-4; D perhaps matches TRBD1 (5 bases). This CDR3 is built from 15 residues. CDR1 SEHNR and CDR2 FQNEAQ come from the germline V gene (reference sequence). Trimming took 5 bases from V and 4 from J, leaving 14 bases between them.

As DNA, the CDR3 is TGTGCCAGCAGTCCCGTGACACCTACTCATTACGAGCAGTACTTC. Its protein is CASSPVTPTHYEQYF. The rearrangement joins TRBV28 to TRBJ2-5, with D unclear. TRBJ2-7 matches the DNA end more closely, so the J call is doubtful. The CDR3 totals 15 residues. Germline V gene data show CDR1 as MDHEN and CDR2 as SYDVKM.